This record covers a single T cell receptor (beta chain). This clone appeared a few times. It lacks a known antigen. It has no much larger one-base neighbor in the sample; base qualities were not kept. This entry belongs to a study of beta chain features in type 1 diabetes (dated by TCRdb to the late 2010s). About the study as a whole: Mean age, gender distribution, total cell number and subset yield were not different between patients and healthy donors. Naive and central memory subsets were obtained from all 30 or so donors, but regulatory and stem cell-like memory subsets were isolated from only 8 patients and 8 healthy donors. In the study, TCRB repertoires of sorted circulating CD4+ T cell subsets from recently diagnosed type 1 diabetes patients were compared with those of matched healthy donors. A total of roughly 100 million sorted cells were examined across all samples, and RNA yield correlated strongly with the number of cells per subset.

Study-level results and caveats: Because cDNA rather than genomic DNA was sequenced, highly expressing activated cells could have been over-represented, although no difference in activation and CD3 levels was found between groups. Type 1 diabetes patients showed a moderate but significant shortening of TCRB CDR3 length in all four CD4+ subsets. HLA sub-analyses involved small numbers of individuals, so any influence of HLA type on TCRB rearrangement remained unresolved. PCR might favor shorter templates, but patient and control samples were amplified and corrected together, so any skew would affect both groups equally. Fewer insertions and more nucleotide deletions at VDJ recombination sites were observed in patients with type 1 diabetes, implying thymic rearrangement abnormalities. Naive, central memory and regulatory TCRB repertoires appeared more similar among patients than among healthy donors.

From each donor, a single peripheral blood sample of approximately 120 mL on average was drawn into heparinised tubes. Using a panel that included CD45RO, CCR7, CD25, CD127, CD95 and CD27, naive, central memory, regulatory and stem cell-like memory CD4+ T cells were sorted on a BD FACSAria II. Purity was above 95% for every sorted population. PBMCs were isolated right away by Lymphoprep density gradient centrifugation and were stained directly, without culture. To minimize batch effects, samples were stained and sorted in pairs, one healthy donor with one patient per experiment. All of the isolated RNA was reverse transcribed with the High Capacity cDNA Reverse Transcription Kit, so expressed TCRB transcripts were sequenced. Deep immunoSEQ sequencing was applied to naive, central memory and regulatory T cell samples, giving an average of approximately 3.8 million total reads per sample. After sorted cells were lysed in RLT buffer, RNA was extracted with DNase-treated RNeasy Micro or Mini kits, with the choice depending on cell number. To prevent cross-contamination, every cell subset was processed on its own, while patient and healthy donor samples were processed together. TCRB sequences were amplified from cDNA with the immunoSEQ multiplex PCR, producing 87-bp fragments spanning the CDR3 region. The amplicons were sequenced using the Illumina HiSeq platform. Regarding the original processing steps: Synthetic template baselines were used to correct PCR bias computationally, reads within Hamming distance 2 were collapsed together, and singletons that could not be merged were discarded. Reads were aligned against IMGT to assign V, D and J genes, CDR3 length and insertions or deletions at six rearrangement sites. Within each subset, clonotype counts were normalized to sorted cell number, and only after that were true diversity and Gini coefficients computed with the tcR R package. Repertoire sharing was quantified using the overlap coefficient calculated on TCRB nucleotide sequences. TCRdb retrieved this table from immuneACCESS and kept in-frame rearrangements only. Not all clones are present; in checked studies, unresolved V genes account for under half, and no reason is known for the remainder. V, J and clone size are those of that table, while D and trimming were read from the DNA. This sample gives tens of thousands of clones in total; approximately 59% of them show up just once. The ten largest clonotypes hold 2% to 2.5% of the sample.

According to the germline V gene, CDR1 reads MGHDK and CDR2 reads SYGVNS. The CDR3, cysteine through phenylalanine, is 16 amino acids long. Only the CDR3 DNA is retained, 48 bases long and in frame from the first base. V and J lose 3 bases and 0 bases, and a span of 9 bases separates them. The sequenced sample was Tregs from blood. Explained via the paper, the cell subset or site label denotes: regulatory CD4+ T cells. The receptor was derived from a woman between 18 and 29 years old in good health. Recombination linked TRBV25-1 to TRBJ2-6, with a tentative D gene TRBD1 over 6 matching bases. The DNA is TGTGCCAGCAGTGACAACAGGGTCTCTGGGGCCAACGTCCTGACTTTC. Its coded protein is CASSDNRVSGANVLTF.